The T cell receptor (beta chain) under discussion was sequenced for a study of control samples from healthy donors and cancer patients. Repertoires were generated with immunoSEQ multiplex PCR, while TCRdb's copy carries only in-frame clones and drops some. The table has more than 50,000 clones, about nine tenths seen once. Germline trimming cut 5 bases from V and 4 bases from J; bases unmatched to any gene: 8. Germline V CDR1 and CDR2: MNHEY, SVGAGI. The CDR3 loop spans 15 amino acids. The sequence came from a woman aged 50 to 60 with colorectal cancer. Sequences were obtained from PBMCs. This chain links TRBV6-5 with TRBJ2-5; the match to TRBD1 covers 9 bases. CDR3 protein: CASSPGTGSTETQYF. The CDR3 DNA sequence: TGTGCCAGCAGTCCAGGGACAGGGTCAACAGAGACCCAGTACTTC.